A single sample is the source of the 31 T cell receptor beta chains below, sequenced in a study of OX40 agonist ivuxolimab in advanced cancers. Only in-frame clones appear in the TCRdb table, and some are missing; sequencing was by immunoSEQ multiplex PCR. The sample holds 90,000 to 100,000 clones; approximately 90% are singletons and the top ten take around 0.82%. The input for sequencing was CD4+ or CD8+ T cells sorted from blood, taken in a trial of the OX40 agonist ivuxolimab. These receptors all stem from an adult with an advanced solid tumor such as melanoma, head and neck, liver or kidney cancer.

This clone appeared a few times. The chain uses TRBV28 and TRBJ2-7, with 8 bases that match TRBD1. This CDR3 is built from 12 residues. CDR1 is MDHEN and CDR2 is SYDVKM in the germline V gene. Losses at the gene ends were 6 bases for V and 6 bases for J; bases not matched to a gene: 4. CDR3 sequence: CASRTGAGEQYV. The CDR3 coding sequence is TGTGCCAGCAGGACAGGGGCCGGCGAGCAGTACGTC.

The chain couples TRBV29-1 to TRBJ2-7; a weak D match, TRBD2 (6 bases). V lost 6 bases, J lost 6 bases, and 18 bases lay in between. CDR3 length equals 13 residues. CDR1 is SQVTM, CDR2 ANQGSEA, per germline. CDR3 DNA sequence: TGCAGCGTCCGCCTCGGGAGTCCCATCGAGCAGTACTTC. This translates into CSVRLGSPIEQYF.

CDR3: CASSLGREPRNTIYF. CDR3 nucleotide sequence: TGTGCCAGCAGCTTAGGACGGGAACCAAGAAACACCATATATTTT. The genes are TRBV9 and TRBJ1-3; the D is unclear. This CDR3 has 15 amino acids. The germline V and J ends were trimmed by 4 bases and 5 bases, with 16 bases remaining between them. Germline CDR1 reads SGDLS; CDR2 reads YYNGEE.

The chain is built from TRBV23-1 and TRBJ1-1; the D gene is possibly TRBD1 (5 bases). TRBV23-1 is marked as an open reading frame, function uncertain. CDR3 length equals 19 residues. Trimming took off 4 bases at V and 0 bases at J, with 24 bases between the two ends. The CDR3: CASSPWSQTAARVNTEAFF. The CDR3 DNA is TGCGCCAGCAGTCCTTGGAGTCAGACAGCAGCAAGGGTGAACACTGAAGCTTTCTTT.

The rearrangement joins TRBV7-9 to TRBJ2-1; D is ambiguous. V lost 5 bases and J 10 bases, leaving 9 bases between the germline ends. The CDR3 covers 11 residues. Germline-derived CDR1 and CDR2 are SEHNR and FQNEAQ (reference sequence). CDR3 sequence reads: CASSPVGEQFF. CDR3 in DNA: TGTGCCAGCAGCCCCGTAGGGGAGCAGTTCTTC.

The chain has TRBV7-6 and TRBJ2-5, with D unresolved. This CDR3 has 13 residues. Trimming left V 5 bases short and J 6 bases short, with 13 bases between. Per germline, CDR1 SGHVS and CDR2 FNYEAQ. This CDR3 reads CASSPSGDQTQYF. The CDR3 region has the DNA TGTGCCAGCAGCCCTAGTGGCGATCAGACCCAGTACTTC.

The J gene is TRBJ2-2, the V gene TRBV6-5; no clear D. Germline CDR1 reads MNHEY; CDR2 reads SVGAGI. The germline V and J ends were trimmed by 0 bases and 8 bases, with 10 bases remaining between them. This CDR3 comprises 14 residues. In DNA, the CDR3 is TGTGCCAGCAGTTACTCCATGGGCGCTGGGGAGCTGTTTTTT. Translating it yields CASSYSMGAGELFF.

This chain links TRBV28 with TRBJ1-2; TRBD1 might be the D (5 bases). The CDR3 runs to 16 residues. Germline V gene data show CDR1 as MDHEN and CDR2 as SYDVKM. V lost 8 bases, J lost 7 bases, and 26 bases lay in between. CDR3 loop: CASAGTGVFGMVGYTF. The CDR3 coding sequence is TGTGCCAGCGCCGGGACGGGCGTATTTGGGATGGTTGGCTACACCTTC.

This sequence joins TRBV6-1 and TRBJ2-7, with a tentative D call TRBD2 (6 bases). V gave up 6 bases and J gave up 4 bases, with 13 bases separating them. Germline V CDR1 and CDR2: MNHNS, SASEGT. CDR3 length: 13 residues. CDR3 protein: CASRTGEAYEQYF. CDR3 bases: TGTGCCAGCAGGACTGGGGAGGCATACGAGCAGTACTTC.

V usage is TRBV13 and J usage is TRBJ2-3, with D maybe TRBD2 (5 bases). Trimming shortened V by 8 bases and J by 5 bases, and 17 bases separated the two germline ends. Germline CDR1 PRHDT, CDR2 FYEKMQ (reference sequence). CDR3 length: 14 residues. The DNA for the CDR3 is TGTGCCAGCGCCAAGGGCCAGCGGAGAGATACGCAGTATTTT. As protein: CASAKGQRRDTQYF.

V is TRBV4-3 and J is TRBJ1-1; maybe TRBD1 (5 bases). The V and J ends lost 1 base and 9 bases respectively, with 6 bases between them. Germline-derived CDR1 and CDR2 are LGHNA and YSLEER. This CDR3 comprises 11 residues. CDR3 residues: CASSQAGKAFF. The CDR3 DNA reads TGCGCCAGCAGCCAAGCAGGGAAAGCTTTCTTT.

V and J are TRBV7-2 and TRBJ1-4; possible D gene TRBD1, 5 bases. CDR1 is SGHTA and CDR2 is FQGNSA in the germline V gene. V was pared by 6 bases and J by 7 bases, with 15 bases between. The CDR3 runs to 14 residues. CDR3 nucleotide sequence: TGTGCCAGCAGACCCGACCAGGGAAGTGAAAAACTGTTTTTT. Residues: CASRPDQGSEKLFF.

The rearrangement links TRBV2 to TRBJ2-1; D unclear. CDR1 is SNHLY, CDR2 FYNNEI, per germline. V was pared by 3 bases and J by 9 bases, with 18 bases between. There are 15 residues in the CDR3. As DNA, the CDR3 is TGTGCCAGCAGTGAGGTAGATGGTGGGCGTGGTGAGCAGTTCTTC. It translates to CASSEVDGGRGEQFF.

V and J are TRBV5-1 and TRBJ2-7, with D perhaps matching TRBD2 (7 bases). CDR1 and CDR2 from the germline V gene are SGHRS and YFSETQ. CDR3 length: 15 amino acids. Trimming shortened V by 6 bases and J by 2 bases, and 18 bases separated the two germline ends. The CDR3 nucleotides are TGCGCCAGCAAGGAGGGGGGGATAGGAACCTACGAGCAGTACTTC. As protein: CASKEGGIGTYEQYF.

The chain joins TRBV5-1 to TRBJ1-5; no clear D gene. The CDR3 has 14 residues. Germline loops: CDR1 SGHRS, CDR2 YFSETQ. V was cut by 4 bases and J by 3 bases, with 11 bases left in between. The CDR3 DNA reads TGCGCCAGCAGCACCGGGCAGGACAATCAGCCCCAGCATTTT. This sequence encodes CASSTGQDNQPQHF.

Written as DNA, the CDR3 is TGTGCCAGCAGTTTGGGGACAGGGGGCGAGCAGTACTTC. Amino acid sequence: CASSLGTGGEQYF. This chain joins TRBV28 and TRBJ2-7, with 11 bases matching TRBD1. The V gene end was trimmed by 3 bases and the J gene end by 6 bases; junction bases not matched to a gene: 1. Germline loops: CDR1 MDHEN, CDR2 SYDVKM. The CDR3 is 13 residues long.

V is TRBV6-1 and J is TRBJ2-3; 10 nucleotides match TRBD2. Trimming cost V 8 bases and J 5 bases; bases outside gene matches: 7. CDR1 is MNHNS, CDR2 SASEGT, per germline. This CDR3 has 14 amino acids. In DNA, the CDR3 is TGTGCCAGCTCCGCTAGCGGGAGCGGAGATACGCAGTATTTT. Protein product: CASSASGSGDTQYF.

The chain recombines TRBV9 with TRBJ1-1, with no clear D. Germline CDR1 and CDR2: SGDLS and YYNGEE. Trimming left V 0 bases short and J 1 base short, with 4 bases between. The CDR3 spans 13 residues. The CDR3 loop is CASSVGRNTEAFF. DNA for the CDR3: TGTGCCAGCAGCGTAGGGAGGAACACTGAAGCTTTCTTT.

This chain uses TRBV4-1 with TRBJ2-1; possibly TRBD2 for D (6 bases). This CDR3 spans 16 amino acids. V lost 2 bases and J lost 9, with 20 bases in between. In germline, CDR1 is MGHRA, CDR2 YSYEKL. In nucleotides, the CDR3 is TGCGCCAGCAGCCAACCCGAGGCGAGGGGAGGCCGTGAGCAGTTCTTC. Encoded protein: CASSQPEARGGREQFF.

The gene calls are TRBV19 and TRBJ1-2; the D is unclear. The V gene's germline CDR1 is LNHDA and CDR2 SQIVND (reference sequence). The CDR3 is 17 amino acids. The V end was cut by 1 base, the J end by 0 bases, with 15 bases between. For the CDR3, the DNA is TGTGCCAGTAGTATAGGAGCGAGCTTACTAACTAACTATGGCTACACCTTC. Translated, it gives CASSIGASLLTNYGYTF.

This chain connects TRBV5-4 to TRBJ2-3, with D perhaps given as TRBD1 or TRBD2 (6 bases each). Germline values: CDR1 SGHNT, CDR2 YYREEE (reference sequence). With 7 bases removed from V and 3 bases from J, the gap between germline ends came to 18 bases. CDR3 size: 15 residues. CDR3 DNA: TGTGCCAGCGCACCGATCCTAGGGGGGACAGATACGCAGTATTTT. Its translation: CASAPILGGTDTQYF. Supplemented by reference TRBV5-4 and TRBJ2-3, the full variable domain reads ETGVTQSPTHLIKTRGQQVTLRCSSQSGHNTVSWYQQALGQGPQFIFQYYREEENGRGNFPPRFSGLQFPNYSSELNVNALELDDSALYLCASAPILGGTDTQYFGPGTRLTVL.

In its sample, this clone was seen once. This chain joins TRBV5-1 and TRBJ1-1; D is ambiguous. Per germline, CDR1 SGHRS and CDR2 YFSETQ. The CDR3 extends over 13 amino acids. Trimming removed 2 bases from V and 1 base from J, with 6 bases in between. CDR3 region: CASSFRQNTEAFF. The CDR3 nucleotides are TGCGCCAGCAGCTTTCGACAGAACACTGAAGCTTTCTTT.

The CDR3: CASSLGRSNTGELFF. CDR3 DNA sequence: TGCGCCAGCAGCTTGGGAAGGTCGAACACCGGGGAGCTGTTTTTT. This rearrangement joins TRBV5-1 to TRBJ2-2; D not certain. The CDR3 is 15 residues long. Germline-derived CDR1 and CDR2 are SGHRS and YFSETQ. V gave up 0 bases and J gave up 0 bases, with 6 bases separating them.

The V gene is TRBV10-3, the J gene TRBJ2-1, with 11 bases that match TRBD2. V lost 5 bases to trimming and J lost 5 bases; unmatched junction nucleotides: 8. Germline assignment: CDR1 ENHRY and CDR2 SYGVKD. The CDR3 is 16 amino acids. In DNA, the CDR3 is TGTGCCATCAGTACCCCTCGACTAGCGGGAAACAATGAGCAGTTCTTC. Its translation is CAISTPRLAGNNEQFF.

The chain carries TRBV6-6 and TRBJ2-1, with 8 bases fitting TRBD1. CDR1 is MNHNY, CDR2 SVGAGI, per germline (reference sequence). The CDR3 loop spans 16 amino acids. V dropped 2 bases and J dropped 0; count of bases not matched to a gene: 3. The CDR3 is CASSYRGTGSYNEQFF. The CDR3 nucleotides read TGTGCCAGCAGTTACAGGGGGACAGGCTCCTACAATGAGCAGTTCTTC.

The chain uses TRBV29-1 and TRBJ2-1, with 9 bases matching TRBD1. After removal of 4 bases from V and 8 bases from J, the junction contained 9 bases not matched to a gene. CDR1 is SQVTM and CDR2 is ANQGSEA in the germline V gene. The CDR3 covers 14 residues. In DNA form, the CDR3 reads TGCAGCGTTGTGAAAGGACAGGGGTTGGATGAGCAGTTCTTC. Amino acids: CSVVKGQGLDEQFF.

The chain's CDR3 is CAISAIGENYGYTF. In nucleotides, the CDR3 is TGTGCCATCAGTGCCATAGGGGAGAACTATGGCTACACCTTC. This rearrangement joins TRBV10-3 to TRBJ1-2; possible D gene TRBD1, 5 bases. The germline V gene encodes CDR1 ENHRY and CDR2 SYGVKD. The V and J ends lost 4 bases and 2 bases respectively, with 11 bases between them. The CDR3 sequence is 14 residues long.

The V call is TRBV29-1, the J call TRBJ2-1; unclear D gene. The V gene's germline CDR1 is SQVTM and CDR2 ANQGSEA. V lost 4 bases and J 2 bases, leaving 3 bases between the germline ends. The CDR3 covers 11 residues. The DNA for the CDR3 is TGCAGCGTTGCGACCTACAATGAGCAGTTCTTC. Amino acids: CSVATYNEQFF.

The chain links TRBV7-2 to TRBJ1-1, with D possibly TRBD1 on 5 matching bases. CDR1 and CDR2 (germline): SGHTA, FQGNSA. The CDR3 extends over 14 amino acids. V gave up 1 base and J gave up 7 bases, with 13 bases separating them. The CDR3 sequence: CASSLGFREGEAFF. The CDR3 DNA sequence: TGTGCCAGCAGCTTAGGCTTCAGGGAGGGTGAAGCTTTCTTT.

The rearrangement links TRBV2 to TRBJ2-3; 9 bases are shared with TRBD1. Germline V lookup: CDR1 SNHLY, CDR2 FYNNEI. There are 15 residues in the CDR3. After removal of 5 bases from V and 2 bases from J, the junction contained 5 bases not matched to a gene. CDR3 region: CASSFWTGATDTQYF. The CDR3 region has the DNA TGTGCCAGCAGTTTCTGGACAGGGGCCACAGATACGCAGTATTTT.

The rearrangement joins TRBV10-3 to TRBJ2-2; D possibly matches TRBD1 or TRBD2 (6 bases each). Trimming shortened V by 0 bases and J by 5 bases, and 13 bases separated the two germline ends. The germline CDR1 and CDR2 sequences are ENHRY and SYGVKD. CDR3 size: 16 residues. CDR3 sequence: CAISESRGARTGELFF. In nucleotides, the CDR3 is TGTGCCATCAGTGAGTCGAGGGGGGCGAGAACCGGGGAGCTGTTTTTT.